This is a list of T cell receptor beta chains from one sample in a study of T cells after posttransplantation cyclophosphamide. The repertoire was sequenced with immunoSEQ multiplex PCR; TCRdb's copy has only in-frame clones and lacks some. The repertoire yields under 45,000 clones, none seen only once; the top ten contain 4% to 5.5%. Sequencing was carried out using PBMCs. These receptors all stem from a woman aged 45-60 years in good health and a related stem cell transplant donor. The CDR3 runs from the conserved cysteine through the conserved F or W. The D gene is left open where the match is weak. Each size is once, few or many counts, or a class when the clone is expanded.

j_call v_call d_call clone_size cdr3_aa cdr3_nt
TRBJ1-1 TRBV7-2 TRBD1 many CASSRQGNLAEAFF TGTGCCAGCAGCCGACAGGGGAACTTGGCTGAAGCTTTCTTT
TRBJ1-4 TRBV6-6 TRBD1 many CASSSGQGATNEKLFF TGTGCCAGCAGTTCGGGACAGGGGGCAACTAATGAAAAACTGTTTTTT
TRBJ2-7 TRBV5-1 - many CASSLVDGNYEQYF TGCGCCAGCAGCTTGGTGGACGGGAACTACGAGCAGTACTTC
TRBJ1-2 TRBV7-6 - many CASSFLRQNRNNYGYTF TGTGCCAGCAGCTTTCTTCGACAGAATAGGAATAACTATGGCTACACCTTC
TRBJ2-3 TRBV6-1 TRBD1 many CASSAYPRDRATDTQYF TGTGCCAGCAGTGCCTACCCTCGGGACAGGGCTACAGATACGCAGTATTTT
TRBJ2-3 TRBV29-1 - many CSVDPTGRGTDTQYF TGCAGCGTTGATCCAACAGGGAGAGGCACAGATACGCAGTATTTT
TRBJ1-5 TRBV19 - many CASSRGYSNQPQHF TGTGCCAGTTCCAGGGGTTATAGCAATCAGCCCCAGCATTTT
TRBJ1-3 TRBV9 - many CASSVRGTGNTIYF TGTGCCAGCAGCGTCCGGGGGACTGGAAACACCATATATTTT
TRBJ2-3 TRBV7-3 TRBD2 many CASSLGGTTRDTQYF TGTGCCAGCAGCTTAGGGGGGACTACAAGAGATACGCAGTATTTT
TRBJ2-7 TRBV28 TRBD1 many CATRGPQGPAFYEQYF TGTGCCACCAGAGGGCCACAGGGGCCGGCGTTCTACGAGCAGTACTTC
TRBJ1-2 TRBV7-9 TRBD1 many CASIPTGDYGYTF TGTGCCAGCATCCCGACAGGGGACTATGGCTACACCTTC
TRBJ2-1 TRBV5-8 TRBD2 many CASSLLPAGENNEQFF TGTGCCAGCAGCTTGCTGCCAGCGGGAGAGAACAATGAGCAGTTCTTC
TRBJ1-2 TRBV11-2 TRBD1 many CASRGDRVGYTF TGTGCCAGCAGGGGGGACAGGGTGGGCTACACCTTC
TRBJ1-2 TRBV5-1 - many CASSPTLDSGYGYTF TGCGCCAGCAGCCCTACACTGGACAGTGGCTATGGCTACACCTTC
TRBJ2-3 TRBV6-1 - few CASSGQNTDTQYF TGTGCCAGCAGTGGACAGAATACAGATACGCAGTATTTT
TRBJ2-7 TRBV19 - many CASRLSYEQYF TGTGCCAGCCGTCTCAGCTACGAGCAGTACTTC
TRBJ2-1 TRBV19 TRBD2 many CASSMTAGGRHEQFF TGTGCCAGTAGTATGACAGCGGGGGGGCGGCATGAGCAGTTCTTC
TRBJ2-1 TRBV15 - many CATSRKGDEQFF TGTGCCACCAGCAGAAAGGGGGATGAGCAGTTCTTC
TRBJ2-1 TRBV9 TRBD2 few CASSVGGLAVYNEQFF TGTGCCAGCAGCGTAGGGGGACTAGCGGTTTACAATGAGCAGTTCTTC
TRBJ2-1 TRBV7-2 - many CASSFRFLSGLHNEQFF TGTGCCAGCAGTTTTAGATTCTTGTCGGGACTCCACAATGAGCAGTTCTTC
TRBJ2-2 TRBV18 - many CASSATLNTGELFF TGTGCCAGCTCAGCGACTTTAAACACCGGGGAGCTGTTTTTT
TRBJ2-7 TRBV29-1 TRBD1 many CSVLTRDRGFDEQYF TGCAGCGTTTTAACTCGGGACAGGGGTTTCGACGAGCAGTACTTC
TRBJ1-2 TRBV18 TRBD1 many CASSPKQGHGYTF TGTGCCAGCTCACCAAAACAGGGGCACGGCTACACCTTC
TRBJ2-1 TRBV27 - many CASSGGHNEQFF TGTGCCAGCAGTGGGGGCCACAATGAGCAGTTCTTC